The 32 T cell receptor beta chains listed next were all sequenced from one sample in a study of shared clonotypes between healthy human individuals. TCRdb keeps only in-frame clones here, not all; method: immunoSEQ multiplex PCR. The table shows about 470,000 clones, with roughly 80% occurring only once. The source material was PBMCs. The receptors originated from a woman aged 40 to 50 in good health. Some clones in this sample may be carry-over from other donors' samples.

The V call is TRBV6-6, the J call TRBJ2-5; D gene uncertain. The germline CDR1 and CDR2 sequences are MNHNY and SVGAGI (reference sequence). The V end was cut by 0 bases, the J end by 1 base, with 12 bases between. The CDR3 has 16 residues. Written as DNA, the CDR3 is TGTGCCAGCAGTTACTCGTCATTCTCGACCCAAGAGACCCAGTACTTC. Protein product: CASSYSSFSTQETQYF.

The chain links TRBV30 to TRBJ2-5, with TRBD1 matching over 7 bases. The germline gives CDR1 GTSNPN, CDR2 SVGIG (reference sequence). V was pared by 4 bases and J by 5 bases, with 10 bases of the junction left unmatched. CDR3 length: 14 residues. As DNA, the CDR3 is TGTGCCTGGACGCCCACAGGGGTAGTGGAGACCCAGTACTTC. Encoded protein: CAWTPTGVVETQYF.

This clone was counted ten times or more. V and J are TRBV6-5 and TRBJ2-2; D not resolved. This CDR3 has 15 residues. V was clipped by 2 bases and J by 1 base, with 8 bases between them. Germline V gene data show CDR1 as MNHEY and CDR2 as SVGAGI. CDR3 amino acids: CASSYTYQNTGELFF. DNA for the CDR3: TGTGCCAGCAGTTACACATACCAGAACACCGGGGAGCTGTTTTTT.

The genes are TRBV4-2 and TRBJ1-5; tentative D call: TRBD1 (5 bases). CDR1 is LGHNA, CDR2 YNFKEQ, per germline. V was pared by 1 base and J by 4 bases, with 20 bases between. The CDR3 is 18 residues long. The CDR3 nucleotides read TGTGCCAGCAGCCAAGCTGGGTGGGGACTCGGGGGGAATCAGCCCCAGCATTTT. Amino acids: CASSQAGWGLGGNQPQHF.

This clone was seen a few times. V is TRBV5-5 and J is TRBJ2-7; tentatively, D is TRBD1 (6 bases). From germline, CDR1 is SGHKS and CDR2 YYEKEE (reference sequence). CDR3 length equals 15 residues. V gave up 4 bases and J gave up 2 bases, with 16 bases separating them. The CDR3 here is CASSPTDRYPYEQYF. DNA for the CDR3: TGTGCCAGCAGCCCCACTGACAGGTACCCCTACGAGCAGTACTTC.

The chain recombines TRBV7-2 with TRBJ2-2, with 9 bases that match TRBD2. CDR3 length: 18 residues. The V gene end was trimmed by 2 bases and the J gene end by 0 bases; junction bases not matched to a gene: 7. CDR1 is SGHTA, CDR2 FQGNSA, per germline. CDR3 region: CASSLFSSSGANTGELFF. CDR3 bases: TGTGCCAGCAGCTTATTCTCGTCTAGCGGGGCGAACACCGGGGAGCTGTTTTTT.

In this sample, this clone turned up a few times. The DNA for the CDR3 is TGCAGCGTTGCAACAGGGGCGGGGGAGACCCAGTACTTC. As protein: CSVATGAGETQYF. The chain couples TRBV29-1 to TRBJ2-5; possibly TRBD1 for D (7 bases). The germline gives CDR1 SQVTM, CDR2 ANQGSEA. This CDR3 is built from 13 residues. V was trimmed by 4 bases and J by 5 bases, leaving 14 bases between them.

This chain connects TRBV19 to TRBJ2-1; 7 positions agree with TRBD2. V lost 8 bases and J lost 5; bases outside the gene matches: 9. CDR3 size: 14 residues. CDR1 and CDR2 (germline): LNHDA, SQIVND (reference sequence). The CDR3 coding sequence is TGTGCCAGTGCTCTGACTAGCAGTAACAATGAGCAGTTCTTC. As protein: CASALTSSNNEQFF.

The chain is built from TRBV28 and TRBJ2-3; D might be TRBD2 (7 bases). This CDR3 has 15 residues. Trimming shortened V by 3 bases and J by 1 base, and 11 bases separated the two germline ends. CDR1 and CDR2 (germline): MDHEN, SYDVKM. CDR3 in amino acids: CASSFRGAGTDTQYF. CDR3 in DNA: TGTGCCAGCAGTTTCCGGGGGGCCGGCACAGATACGCAGTATTTT. The whole variable domain, remainder taken from reference TRBV28 and TRBJ2-3, is DVKVTQSSRYLVKRTGEKVFLECVQDMDHENMFWYRQDPGLGLRLIYFSYDVKMKEKGDIPEGYSVSREKKERFSLILESASTNQTSMYLCASSFRGAGTDTQYFGPGTRLTVL.

The chain recombines TRBV6-6 with TRBJ1-2; unclear D gene. This CDR3 contains 11 residues. With 4 bases removed from V and 5 bases from J, the gap between germline ends came to 5 bases. Germline V gene sequence: CDR1 MNHNY, CDR2 SVGAGI (reference sequence). The CDR3, as DNA: TGTGCCAGCAGTTCGCAGTATGGCTACACCTTC. It translates to CASSSQYGYTF.

The chain couples TRBV5-6 to TRBJ1-1; D gene uncertain. The V end was cut by 2 bases, the J end by 6 bases, with 14 bases between. The CDR3 sequence is 14 residues long. Germline values: CDR1 SGHDT, CDR2 YYEEEE. The CDR3 DNA reads TGTGCCAGCAGCTTTTCCGGGTGGGGTTCTGAAGCTTTCTTT. Translating it yields CASSFSGWGSEAFF.

For this clone: This may come from a read error, since a much larger clone is one base off. The V call is TRBV30, the J call TRBJ1-2, with 7 bases fitting TRBD1. The CDR3 consists of 12 residues. Germline V lookup: CDR1 GTSNPN, CDR2 SVGIG (reference sequence). V was pared by 2 bases and J by 7 bases, with 4 bases of the junction left unmatched. The CDR3, as DNA: TGTGCCTGGAGTCAGGGGGACCGTGGCTACACCTTC. This sequence encodes CAWSQGDRGYTF.

V usage is TRBV30 and J usage is TRBJ2-3; D is possibly TRBD2 (6 bases). Germline values: CDR1 GTSNPN, CDR2 SVGIG (reference sequence). V was clipped by 4 bases and J by 2 bases, with 10 bases between them. The CDR3 extends over 13 amino acids. The CDR3 loop is CAWNSGLTDTQYF. CDR3 DNA sequence: TGTGCCTGGAATAGCGGACTCACAGATACGCAGTATTTT.

The chain employs TRBV19 and TRBJ2-2, with TRBD2 matching over 10 bases. Germline V CDR1 and CDR2: LNHDA, SQIVND (reference sequence). The CDR3 is made up of 15 amino acids. V gave up 3 bases and J gave up 4 bases; unmatched junction bases: 2. The CDR3 DNA is TGTGCCAGTAGTATCGGACTAGCGGTCACCGGGGAGCTGTTTTTT. Its translation: CASSIGLAVTGELFF.

This chain links TRBV5-4 with TRBJ2-1; 9 nucleotides agree with TRBD1. Germline CDR1 is SGHNT and CDR2 is YYREEE (reference sequence). The CDR3 is 15 residues long. With V trimmed by 4 bases and J by 4 bases, 6 bases remained unmatched. The CDR3 protein is CASSPGQGVYNEQFF. The CDR3 nucleotides are TGTGCCAGCAGCCCGGGACAGGGAGTTTACAATGAGCAGTTCTTC.

The genes are TRBV7-3 and TRBJ2-1, with D unresolved. V was shortened by 4 bases and J by 3 bases, with 7 bases between the two germline ends. There are 13 residues in the CDR3. The germline CDR1 and CDR2 sequences are SGHTA and FQGTGA. CDR3 sequence: CASSSYVYNEQFF. CDR3 DNA sequence: TGTGCCAGCAGCTCCTACGTCTACAATGAGCAGTTCTTC. Supplemented by reference TRBV7-3 and TRBJ2-1, the full variable domain reads GAGVSQTPSNKVTEKGKYVELRCDPISGHTALYWYRQSLGQGPEFLIYFQGTGAADDSGLPNDRFFAVRPEGSVSTLKIQRTERGDSAVYLCASSSYVYNEQFFGPGTRLTVL.

This chain links TRBV28 with TRBJ2-2; D is unclear. This CDR3 is 15 amino acids long. The germline CDR1 and CDR2 sequences are MDHEN and SYDVKM. The V and J ends lost 7 bases and 0 bases respectively, with 12 bases between them. The CDR3 protein is CASTPYGANTGELFF. The CDR3 DNA follows: TGTGCCAGCACACCCTACGGCGCGAACACCGGGGAGCTGTTTTTT.

The chain uses TRBV20-1 and TRBJ2-3; D tentatively reads TRBD1 or TRBD2 (6 bases each). This CDR3 comprises 11 residues. Germline CDR1 DFQATT, CDR2 SNEGSKA (reference sequence). Trimming cost V 5 bases and J 9 bases, with 12 bases left between them. The CDR3 loop reads CSADLGGTQYF. CDR3 in DNA: TGCAGTGCTGATCTAGGGGGGACGCAGTATTTT.

The chain carries TRBV5-8 and TRBJ2-1, with 7 positions matching TRBD2. Trimming removed 0 bases from V and 7 bases from J; junction bases left unmatched: 7. This CDR3 has 15 residues. Per the germline V gene, CDR1 is SGHTS and CDR2 is YDEGEE. The CDR3 bases are TGTGCCAGCAGCTTGGGGACTAGGATCGAGAATGAGCAGTTCTTC. It yields the protein CASSLGTRIENEQFF.

V is TRBV28 and J is TRBJ2-3; 12 bases are a match to TRBD2. V trimming: 4 bases; J trimming: 2 bases; junction bases outside the gene matches: 10. The CDR3 runs 18 residues. Looked up from germline, CDR1 is MDHEN and CDR2 is SYDVKM. The CDR3 spells CASSSLAGGRILTDTQYF. The CDR3 nucleotides are TGTGCCAGCAGTTCACTAGCGGGAGGACGAATTCTCACAGATACGCAGTATTTT.

The gene calls are TRBV19 and TRBJ2-7; 7 bases align to TRBD1. J was trimmed by 0 bases and V by 5 bases; bases with no gene match: 7. CDR3 size: 15 residues. Germline CDR1 is LNHDA and CDR2 is SQIVND (reference sequence). Here the CDR3 DNA reads TGTGCCAGTAGTTCCGGGACAGCTAGCTCCTACGAGCAGTACTTC. It yields the protein CASSSGTASSYEQYF.

This clone was counted a few times. The CDR3 spells CASSAKLAGGSGELFF. The CDR3 DNA reads as TGTGCCAGCAGCGCGAAACTAGCGGGAGGGTCCGGGGAGCTGTTTTTT. V is TRBV7-3 and J is TRBJ2-2; the match to TRBD2 covers 13 bases. The CDR3 has 16 residues. CDR1 is SGHTA, CDR2 FQGTGA, per germline. V was pared by 5 bases and J by 6 bases, with 6 bases of the junction left unmatched.

The V call is TRBV19, the J call TRBJ2-1, with 12 nucleotides matching TRBD2. With 1 base clipped from V and 7 bases from J, the junction kept 5 bases outside the gene matches. This CDR3 has 16 amino acids. Germline CDR1 and CDR2: LNHDA and SQIVND (reference sequence). The CDR3 loop reads CASSIAVLAGGNEQFF. The CDR3 DNA reads as TGTGCCAGTAGTATAGCAGTACTAGCGGGAGGAAATGAGCAGTTCTTC.

The chain recombines TRBV2 with TRBJ2-2, with D uncertain. The length of the CDR3 is 13 residues. Germline assignment: CDR1 SNHLY and CDR2 FYNNEI. V was clipped by 4 bases and J by 1 base, with 4 bases between them. The DNA for the CDR3 is TGTGCCAGCAGTGGGGAGAACACCGGGGAGCTGTTTTTT. Protein sequence: CASSGENTGELFF.

The rearrangement links TRBV29-1 to TRBJ2-3, with a weak D call TRBD1 (5 bases). The length of the CDR3 is 14 residues. Germline V gene sequence: CDR1 SQVTM, CDR2 ANQGSEA. Trimming shortened V by 7 bases and J by 4 bases, and 18 bases separated the two germline ends. The CDR3, as DNA: TGCAGCGCCGATGGGGCCCCAGGGTCAGATACGCAGTATTTT. Encoded protein: CSADGAPGSDTQYF.

The chain recombines TRBV9 with TRBJ2-7; TRBD2 matches at 8 bases. Losses at the gene ends were 0 bases for V and 2 bases for J; bases not matched to a gene: 16. Germline V gene lookup returns CDR1 SGDLS and CDR2 YYNGEE. This CDR3 comprises 19 residues. The CDR3, as DNA: TGTGCCAGCAGCGTAGGTCCATCGAGCGGGAGCTTCTCCACCTACGAGCAGTACTTC. This codes for CASSVGPSSGSFSTYEQYF.

This clone was observed once. The chain links TRBV9 to TRBJ2-1; D may be TRBD1 (5 bases). Trimming removed 5 bases from V and 7 bases from J, with 16 bases in between. This CDR3 has 14 amino acids. The germline V gene has CDR1 SGDLS and CDR2 YYNGEE. As DNA, the CDR3 is TGTGCCAGCAGGCCTACAGGATCAGGGAATGAGCAGTTCTTC. Protein sequence: CASRPTGSGNEQFF. Based on the CDR3 plus reference TRBV9 and TRBJ2-1, the full variable domain is DSGVTQTPKHLITATGQRVTLRCSPRSGDLSVYWYQQSLDQGLQFLIQYYNGEERAKGNILERFSAQQFPDLHSELNLSSLELGDSALYFCASRPTGSGNEQFFGPGTRLTVL.

The chain combines TRBV6-6 with TRBJ2-7; 7 nucleotides match TRBD2. There are 16 residues in the CDR3. The trim removed 0 bases at V and 5 bases at J, leaving 10 bases unmatched. Per the germline V gene, CDR1 is MNHNY and CDR2 is SVGAGI (reference sequence). DNA of the CDR3: TGTGCCAGCAGTTACTCGAGGGGACCCCGGGGGGACGAGCAGTACTTC. It is translated as CASSYSRGPRGDEQYF.

This clone was detected a few times. The chain recombines TRBV18 with TRBJ2-7; possible D gene TRBD1, 5 bases. CDR1 and CDR2 from the germline V gene are KGHSH and LQKENI. CDR3 size: 13 residues. Trimming stripped 4 bases from V and 4 bases from J, with 11 bases between. The CDR3 is CASSRGREYEQYF. The CDR3 DNA follows: TGTGCCAGCTCACGGGGCAGGGAATACGAGCAGTACTTC. Using reference TRBV18 and TRBJ2-7 for the parts outside the CDR3, the full variable domain is NAGVMQNPRHLVRRRGQEARLRCSPMKGHSHVYWYRQLPEEGLKFMVYLQKENIIDESGMPKERFSAEFPKEGPSILRIQQVVRGDSAAYFCASSRGREYEQYFGPGTRLTVT.

This sequence joins TRBV6-1 and TRBJ2-7; D ambiguous. The V gene's germline CDR1 is MNHNS and CDR2 SASEGT. Between the trimmed V and J ends, which lost 7 bases and 6 bases, there was a span of 16 bases. This CDR3 has 13 amino acids. CDR3: CASKGYESSEQYF. CDR3 nucleotides: TGTGCCAGCAAAGGGTACGAATCGAGCGAGCAGTACTTC.

The chain combines TRBV18 with TRBJ2-3; 11 nucleotides match TRBD2. The CDR3 contains 16 residues. After removal of 4 bases from V and 2 bases from J, the junction contained 5 bases not matched to a gene. Germline CDR1 KGHSH, CDR2 LQKENI. CDR3 sequence reads: CASSRWGLADTDTQYF. In nucleotides, the CDR3 is TGTGCCAGCTCACGATGGGGACTAGCGGACACAGATACGCAGTATTTT.

The genes are TRBV30 and TRBJ2-3, with no clear D. The germline V and J ends were trimmed by 0 bases and 4 bases, with 11 bases remaining between them. The CDR3 contains 14 residues. Germline CDR1 GTSNPN, CDR2 SVGIG (reference sequence). Written as DNA, the CDR3 is TGTGCCTGGAGTGTGGCCGGCTCCCCAGATACGCAGTATTTT. It is translated as CAWSVAGSPDTQYF.